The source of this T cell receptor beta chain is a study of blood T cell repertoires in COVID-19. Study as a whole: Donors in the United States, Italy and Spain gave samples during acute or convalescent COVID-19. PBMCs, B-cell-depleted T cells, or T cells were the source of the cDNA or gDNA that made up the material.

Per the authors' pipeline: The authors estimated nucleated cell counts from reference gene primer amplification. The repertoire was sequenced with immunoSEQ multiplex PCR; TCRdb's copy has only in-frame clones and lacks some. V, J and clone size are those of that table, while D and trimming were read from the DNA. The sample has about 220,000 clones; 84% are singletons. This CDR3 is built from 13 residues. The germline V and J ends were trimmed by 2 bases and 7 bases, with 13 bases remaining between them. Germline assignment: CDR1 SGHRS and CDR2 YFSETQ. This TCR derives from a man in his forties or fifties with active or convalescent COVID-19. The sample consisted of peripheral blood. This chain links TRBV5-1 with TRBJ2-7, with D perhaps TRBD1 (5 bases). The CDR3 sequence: CASSLTGDGEQYF. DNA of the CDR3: TGCGCCAGCAGCTTAACAGGCGATGGGGAGCAGTACTTC.